The rows below give T cell receptor beta chains drawn from one sample of a study of CD8+ T cells in alopecia areata. TCRdb's table, derived via immunoSEQ multiplex PCR, lists solely in-frame clones and lacks some. The sample has hundreds of thousands of clones; under 70% are singletons. This specimen consisted of CD4+ T cells sorted from blood, obtained at week 0. The origin of the receptors is a human donor with alopecia areata. Each CDR3 is given with its conserved first and last residue. D genes are given only for firm matches. Size is stated for part of the rows, as once, few or many counts, or as a class when the clone is expanded.

CDR3nt: TGCAGCGTTGACCCGACAGGGGCGCGGGAGACCCAGTACTTC
CDR3aa: CSVDPTGARETQYF
j_gene: TRBJ2-5
v_gene: TRBV29-1
d_gene: TRBD1
abundance: -

CDR3nt: TGTGCCATCAGTGGGGGGGCAGGGGCCAATCAGCCCCAGCATTTT
CDR3aa: CAISGGAGANQPQHF
j_gene: TRBJ1-5
v_gene: TRBV10-3
d_gene: -
abundance: -

CDR3nt: TGTGCTAGCAGCCCGGGGGCAGGGAAGGGCTCAGATACGCAGTATTTT
CDR3aa: CASSPGAGKGSDTQYF
j_gene: TRBJ2-3
v_gene: TRBV7-7
d_gene: -
abundance: -

CDR3nt: TGTGCCAGCAGTGAGAGGCAGGGGTCGGATGGCTACACCTTC
CDR3aa: CASSERQGSDGYTF
j_gene: TRBJ1-2
v_gene: TRBV2
d_gene: -
abundance: few

CDR3nt: TGTGCCAGCAGCCAAACACAGGGTGATAATTCACCCCTCCACTTT
CDR3aa: CASSQTQGDNSPLHF
j_gene: TRBJ1-6
v_gene: TRBV14
d_gene: -
abundance: once

CDR3nt: TGTGCCAGCAGTGAAACGACAGTCTCCTACGAGCAGTACTTC
CDR3aa: CASSETTVSYEQYF
j_gene: TRBJ2-7
v_gene: TRBV5-4
d_gene: -
abundance: few

CDR3nt: TGCGCCAGCAGTGCCGACACTAACACTGAAGCTTTCTTT
CDR3aa: CASSADTNTEAFF
j_gene: TRBJ1-1
v_gene: TRBV23-1
d_gene: -
abundance: -

CDR3nt: TGTGCCAGCAGCGTAAGGAGGACAGGGGCCCCTGGGGCCAACGTCCTGACTTTC
CDR3aa: CASSVRRTGAPGANVLTF
j_gene: TRBJ2-6
v_gene: TRBV7-6
d_gene: TRBD1
abundance: -

CDR3nt: TGCGCCAGCACTCTAAGAGCCAAAAACATTCAGTACTTC
CDR3aa: CASTLRAKNIQYF
j_gene: TRBJ2-4
v_gene: TRBV23-1
d_gene: -
abundance: -

CDR3nt: TGCAGCGTTGTGGCCAGGGGGCGCCGCGTGAACACTGAAGCTTTCTTT
CDR3aa: CSVVARGRRVNTEAFF
j_gene: TRBJ1-1
v_gene: TRBV29-1
d_gene: TRBD1
abundance: few

CDR3nt: TGCGCCAGCAGCTTGGTAGGGGATAGCAATCAGCCCCAGCATTTT
CDR3aa: CASSLVGDSNQPQHF
j_gene: TRBJ1-5
v_gene: TRBV5-1
d_gene: -
abundance: -

CDR3nt: TGTGCCAGCAGCCCGGACGGGTCGTCGGCCGGGGCCAACGTCCTGACTTTC
CDR3aa: CASSPDGSSAGANVLTF
j_gene: TRBJ2-6
v_gene: TRBV5-4
d_gene: -
abundance: few

CDR3nt: TGTGCCTGGAGTCCGGGTCACCACGAGCAGTACTTC
CDR3aa: CAWSPGHHEQYF
j_gene: TRBJ2-7
v_gene: TRBV30
d_gene: -
abundance: -

CDR3nt: TGTGCCTGGGTGGGTCCGCGGACAGGGCTGGGCTCTGGGGCCAACGTCCTGACTTTC
CDR3aa: CAWVGPRTGLGSGANVLTF
j_gene: TRBJ2-6
v_gene: TRBV30
d_gene: TRBD1
abundance: -

CDR3nt: TGTGCCAGCAGCCAAGTACCCCCGGGGCAGTTCTTC
CDR3aa: CASSQVPPGQFF
j_gene: TRBJ2-1
v_gene: TRBV14
d_gene: -
abundance: -

CDR3nt: TGTGCCACCAGCAGCCGTTCCCAGGGTGATACGCAGTATTTT
CDR3aa: CATSSRSQGDTQYF
j_gene: TRBJ2-3
v_gene: TRBV15
d_gene: -
abundance: -

CDR3nt: TGCAGCGTTAGACAGGGGGCGCGGGACTATGGCTACACCTTC
CDR3aa: CSVRQGARDYGYTF
j_gene: TRBJ1-2
v_gene: TRBV29-1
d_gene: TRBD1
abundance: -

CDR3nt: TGTGCCAGCAGCTTGGTGGGACAGCGGAACTATGGCTACACCTTC
CDR3aa: CASSLVGQRNYGYTF
j_gene: TRBJ1-2
v_gene: TRBV5-6
d_gene: TRBD1
abundance: -

CDR3nt: TGTGCCTGGGGACAGGGCCAGGATGGCTACACCTTC
CDR3aa: CAWGQGQDGYTF
j_gene: TRBJ1-2
v_gene: TRBV30
d_gene: TRBD1
abundance: -

CDR3nt: TGCAGCGTTGTAAGGGGGGCAGGAGAGACCCAGTACTTC
CDR3aa: CSVVRGAGETQYF
j_gene: TRBJ2-5
v_gene: TRBV29-1
d_gene: -
abundance: few

CDR3nt: TGTGCCAGCAGTGAAGCGAGGAGCGGGGAGCTGTTTTTT
CDR3aa: CASSEARSGELFF
j_gene: TRBJ2-2
v_gene: TRBV2
d_gene: -
abundance: -

CDR3nt: TGTGCCAGCTCTCCCGACAGGGGGCAAGGCTACACCTTC
CDR3aa: CASSPDRGQGYTF
j_gene: TRBJ1-2
v_gene: TRBV18
d_gene: TRBD1
abundance: -

CDR3nt: TGTGCCAGCAGCTTAGCCGGGACAGGGTACACAGATACGCAGTATTTT
CDR3aa: CASSLAGTGYTDTQYF
j_gene: TRBJ2-3
v_gene: TRBV7-6
d_gene: TRBD1
abundance: -

CDR3nt: TGTGCCAGCAGTTTAAGCGTCTCGGGGGGCGATGCCGAGCAGTACTTC
CDR3aa: CASSLSVSGGDAEQYF
j_gene: TRBJ2-7
v_gene: TRBV27
d_gene: -
abundance: -

CDR3nt: TGTGCCAGCAGCCAAGACAGTGTTTATGGCTACACCTTC
CDR3aa: CASSQDSVYGYTF
j_gene: TRBJ1-2
v_gene: TRBV14
d_gene: -
abundance: -

CDR3nt: TGCAGCGCAGCACACGGGGGGTGGTACAATGAGCAGTTCTTC
CDR3aa: CSAAHGGWYNEQFF
j_gene: TRBJ2-1
v_gene: TRBV29-1
d_gene: TRBD2
abundance: few

CDR3nt: TGTGCCAGCAGCTACGGGACAGGCTCCTACAATGAGCAGTTCTTC
CDR3aa: CASSYGTGSYNEQFF
j_gene: TRBJ2-1
v_gene: TRBV9
d_gene: TRBD1
abundance: -

CDR3nt: TGTGCCAGCAGCTCCCGGGACAGGGGCAATAATTCACCCCTCCACTTT
CDR3aa: CASSSRDRGNNSPLHF
j_gene: TRBJ1-6
v_gene: TRBV5-4
d_gene: TRBD1
abundance: few

CDR3nt: TGTGCCAGCAGCTACTCGAGGGGGGAGCAGTACTTC
CDR3aa: CASSYSRGEQYF
j_gene: TRBJ2-7
v_gene: TRBV7-2
d_gene: -
abundance: -

CDR3nt: TGTGCCAGCAGCTCCTCAGGTGGGGAAGCTTTCTTT
CDR3aa: CASSSSGGEAFF
j_gene: TRBJ1-1
v_gene: TRBV5-4
d_gene: -
abundance: -

CDR3nt: TGTGCCTGGGTAGGCGGGGGAGTTGAAGCTTTCTTT
CDR3aa: CAWVGGGVEAFF
j_gene: TRBJ1-1
v_gene: TRBV30
d_gene: -
abundance: -

CDR3nt: TGTGCCAGCAGCCGGGGGACAGGGGCCACGAATGAGCAGTTCTTC
CDR3aa: CASSRGTGATNEQFF
j_gene: TRBJ2-1
v_gene: TRBV5-6
d_gene: TRBD1
abundance: -

CDR3nt: TGCAGCGGCGTTATCCCCACTAGCGGACCAAACATTCAGTACTTC
CDR3aa: CSGVIPTSGPNIQYF
j_gene: TRBJ2-4
v_gene: TRBV29-1
d_gene: TRBD2
abundance: -

CDR3nt: TGTGCCAGCAGCTTAGATGCGCAGGGGAGGAACACTGAAGCTTTCTTT
CDR3aa: CASSLDAQGRNTEAFF
j_gene: TRBJ1-1
v_gene: TRBV11-2
d_gene: -
abundance: -

CDR3nt: TGTGCCTGGAATTTGGGGCGGGTGATCTCCTACAATGAGCAGTTCTTC
CDR3aa: CAWNLGRVISYNEQFF
j_gene: TRBJ2-1
v_gene: TRBV30
d_gene: -
abundance: few

CDR3nt: TGTGCCAGCAGTTACCGCGGGGGGGCTACCACCGGGGAGCTGTTTTTT
CDR3aa: CASSYRGGATTGELFF
j_gene: TRBJ2-2
v_gene: TRBV6-5
d_gene: TRBD2
abundance: -

CDR3nt: TGCAGCGTTGTTGCCCCCTGGGGAAAACTGTTTTTT
CDR3aa: CSVVAPWGKLFF
j_gene: TRBJ1-4
v_gene: TRBV29-1
d_gene: -
abundance: -

CDR3nt: TGTGCCAGCAGCTCCGGACTAGCGGACGCAGATACGCAGTATTTT
CDR3aa: CASSSGLADADTQYF
j_gene: TRBJ2-3
v_gene: TRBV7-8
d_gene: TRBD2
abundance: -

CDR3nt: TGTGCCAGCAGTAGACCGGGACAGGGTAATGACGAGCAGTACTTC
CDR3aa: CASSRPGQGNDEQYF
j_gene: TRBJ2-7
v_gene: TRBV6-5
d_gene: TRBD1
abundance: -

CDR3nt: TGTGCCTGGGCGACAGGGACTAATCAGCCCCAGCATTTT
CDR3aa: CAWATGTNQPQHF
j_gene: TRBJ1-5
v_gene: TRBV30
d_gene: TRBD1
abundance: -

CDR3nt: TGTGCCAGCAGTGAATTGGGTACAGGGAACACTGAAGCTTTCTTT
CDR3aa: CASSELGTGNTEAFF
j_gene: TRBJ1-1
v_gene: TRBV2
d_gene: -
abundance: -

CDR3nt: TGTGCCAGCAGTGATCGGGGAACTAACTATGGCTACACCTTC
CDR3aa: CASSDRGTNYGYTF
j_gene: TRBJ1-2
v_gene: TRBV2
d_gene: -
abundance: -

CDR3nt: TGTGCCTGCAGGGGGACAGATTCAGATACGCAGTATTTT
CDR3aa: CACRGTDSDTQYF
j_gene: TRBJ2-3
v_gene: TRBV5-4
d_gene: TRBD1
abundance: -

CDR3nt: TGCGCCAGCAGCCGACAGGGAGATACGCAGTATTTT
CDR3aa: CASSRQGDTQYF
j_gene: TRBJ2-3
v_gene: TRBV5-1
d_gene: TRBD1
abundance: once

CDR3nt: TGTGCCAGTATACAGCACACTGAAGCTTTCTTT
CDR3aa: CASIQHTEAFF
j_gene: TRBJ1-1
v_gene: TRBV19
d_gene: -
abundance: -

CDR3nt: TGCAGCGTTGAAAAGGGTGCGAACACTGAAGCTTTCTTT
CDR3aa: CSVEKGANTEAFF
j_gene: TRBJ1-1
v_gene: TRBV29-1
d_gene: -
abundance: -

CDR3nt: TGTGCCAGCAACCCGCGGGGCGTGCCCGGGGAGCTGTTTTTT
CDR3aa: CASNPRGVPGELFF
j_gene: TRBJ2-2
v_gene: TRBV6-5
d_gene: -
abundance: -

CDR3nt: TGTGCCAGCAGCCACAGGGCCGGGGAGCTGTTTTTT
CDR3aa: CASSHRAGELFF
j_gene: TRBJ2-2
v_gene: TRBV6-6
d_gene: -
abundance: -

CDR3nt: TGTGCCAGCAGTGCCCAGGGAATTCTCTACGAGCAGTACTTC
CDR3aa: CASSAQGILYEQYF
j_gene: TRBJ2-7
v_gene: TRBV7-3
d_gene: -
abundance: -

CDR3nt: TGTGCCAGCAGCGGGATTAGGGAAGGCTATGGCTACACCTTC
CDR3aa: CASSGIREGYGYTF
j_gene: TRBJ1-2
v_gene: TRBV6-4
d_gene: -
abundance: -

CDR3nt: TGTGCCAGCAGTGCCGGGACAGTTGAAGCTTTCTTT
CDR3aa: CASSAGTVEAFF
j_gene: TRBJ1-1
v_gene: TRBV25-1
d_gene: TRBD1
abundance: -

CDR3nt: TGTGCCAGCTCACCCTCACAGGGAAGGGATGAAAAACTGTTTTTT
CDR3aa: CASSPSQGRDEKLFF
j_gene: TRBJ1-4
v_gene: TRBV18
d_gene: -
abundance: -